Shown below are 26 T cell receptor beta chains from a single sample sequenced in a study of blood T cell repertoires in COVID-19. The assay was immunoSEQ multiplex PCR, and TCRdb's table has in-frame clones only and misses some. The sample includes about 160,000 clones, over 85% of them seen just once. The sample comprised peripheral blood. These receptors originate from an older woman with COVID-19, enrolled during active disease.

The chain joins TRBV5-4 to TRBJ2-3, with 13 bases matching TRBD2. CDR3 length: 16 residues. The V gene's germline CDR1 is SGHNT and CDR2 YYREEE (reference sequence). V shed 4 bases and J 2 bases; nucleotides not matched to a gene: 4. The CDR3 reads CASSLGTSGDTDTQYF. The CDR3 region has the DNA TGTGCCAGCAGCCTAGGGACTAGCGGGGACACAGATACGCAGTATTTT.

The gene calls are TRBV29-1 and TRBJ1-2; TRBD1 matches at 11 bases. The CDR3 is 12 residues long. Germline V gives CDR1 SQVTM, CDR2 ANQGSEA. V trimming: 6 bases; J trimming: 7 bases; junction bases outside the gene matches: 4. The CDR3: CSVPDRGLGYTF. CDR3 in DNA: TGCAGCGTCCCGGACAGGGGGCTTGGCTACACCTTC.

The rearrangement joins TRBV5-6 to TRBJ1-1; the match to TRBD1 covers 7 bases. In germline, CDR1 is SGHDT, CDR2 YYEEEE. V lost 6 bases and J lost 0; bases outside the gene matches: 5. The CDR3 is 14 residues long. CDR3 amino acids: CASTQTGLNTEAFF. The CDR3 nucleotides read TGTGCCAGCACCCAGACAGGGTTGAACACTGAAGCTTTCTTT. Filled out from reference TRBV5-6 and TRBJ1-1, the complete variable domain reads DAGVTQSPTHLIKTRGQQVTLRCSPKSGHDTVSWYQQALGQGPQFIFQYYEEEERQRGNFPDRFSGHQFPNYSSELNVNALLLGDSALYLCASTQTGLNTEAFFGQGTRLTVV.

This clone was counted between two and nine times. The V and J genes are TRBV7-2 and TRBJ1-5; 8 bases map to TRBD1. CDR1 is SGHTA, CDR2 FQGNSA, per germline. This CDR3 is built from 14 residues. V dropped 4 bases and J dropped 4; count of bases not matched to a gene: 3. The CDR3 region has the DNA TGTGCCAGCAGCTCGCGACAGGGGAATCAGCCCCAGCATTTT. Its translation: CASSSRQGNQPQHF.

This sequence joins TRBV2 and TRBJ2-7; D might be TRBD1 (6 bases). The CDR3 is made up of 12 amino acids. Trimming took off 7 bases at V and 2 bases at J, with 9 bases between the two ends. Germline V gives CDR1 SNHLY, CDR2 FYNNEI. CDR3 protein: CASKRQAYEQYF. The DNA of the CDR3 is TGTGCCAGCAAGAGACAGGCCTACGAGCAGTACTTC. Full variable domain (missing parts from reference TRBV2 and TRBJ2-7): EPEVTQTPSHQVTQMGQEVILRCVPISNHLYFYWYRQILGQKVEFLVSFYNNEISEKSEIFDDQFSVERPDGSNFTLKIRSTKLEDSAMYFCASKRQAYEQYFGPGTRLTVT.

This clone was found once. V and J are TRBV2 and TRBJ1-6; 12 nucleotides align to TRBD1. CDR3 length: 16 residues. V lost 4 bases to trimming and J lost 6 bases; unmatched junction nucleotides: 4. Germline CDR1 SNHLY, CDR2 FYNNEI. The CDR3 sequence: CASSGDRGRGNSPLHF. The CDR3 coding sequence is TGTGCCAGCAGTGGGGACAGGGGGCGTGGTAATTCACCCCTCCACTTT.

The J gene is TRBJ1-2, the V gene TRBV7-9; perhaps TRBD1 as D (6 bases). CDR1 SEHNR and CDR2 FQNEAQ come from the germline V gene (reference sequence). The CDR3 is made up of 14 amino acids. V lost 3 bases and J lost 7, with 15 bases in between. CDR3 protein: CASSFAGALTGYTF. CDR3 bases: TGTGCCAGCAGCTTCGCAGGGGCCCTTACTGGCTACACCTTC.

The chain recombines TRBV6-5 with TRBJ1-2, with a weak D call TRBD1 (6 bases). Germline V gene data show CDR1 as MNHEY and CDR2 as SVGAGI. Trimming left V 6 bases short and J 1 base short, with 9 bases between. CDR3 length: 13 residues. The CDR3 DNA reads TGTGCCAGCAGGGACAGCCGTAACTATGGCTACACCTTC. Encoded protein: CASRDSRNYGYTF.

This clone was found once. This rearrangement joins TRBV6-2 or TRBV6-3 to TRBJ1-4; TRBD1 might be the D (6 bases). CDR3 length: 14 residues. V lost 3 bases and J 7 bases, leaving 12 bases between the germline ends. Germline CDR1 and CDR2: MNHEY and SVGEGT. The CDR3 nucleotides are TGTGCCAGCAGTTATGGGGGCCGCGTTGAAAAACTGTTTTTT. Translation: CASSYGGRVEKLFF.

The genes are TRBV7-9 and TRBJ1-5, with 9 nucleotides matching TRBD1. Looked up from germline, CDR1 is SEHNR and CDR2 is FQNEAQ (reference sequence). The length of the CDR3 is 18 residues. Trimming at V came to 3 bases and at J to 0 bases, leaving 9 bases not matched to a gene. The CDR3 region has the DNA TGTGCCAGCAGCTTTGGCGGGACAGGGCGAACTAGCAATCAGCCCCAGCATTTT. Its translation: CASSFGGTGRTSNQPQHF.

This clone was recorded once. CDR3 nucleotides: TGCGCCAGCAGCCCCTACCCCGGGCAGGGCGAAAAACTGTTTTTT. Translation: CASSPYPGQGEKLFF. The chain employs TRBV4-1 and TRBJ1-4; weak D call: TRBD1 (5 bases). This CDR3 has 15 amino acids. The germline CDR1 and CDR2 sequences are MGHRA and YSYEKL. Trimming shortened V by 4 bases and J by 8 bases, and 17 bases separated the two germline ends.

This clone was detected once. The gene calls are TRBV2 and TRBJ1-5; weak D call: TRBD1 (5 bases). CDR3 size: 15 residues. Germline V gene data show CDR1 as SNHLY and CDR2 as FYNNEI. V dropped 5 bases and J dropped 0 bases, with 11 bases sitting between them. The CDR3: CASSSLDSSNQPQHF. The CDR3 DNA is TGTGCCAGCAGTAGCCTTGACAGTAGCAATCAGCCCCAGCATTTT. Supplemented by reference TRBV2 and TRBJ1-5, the full variable domain reads EPEVTQTPSHQVTQMGQEVILRCVPISNHLYFYWYRQILGQKVEFLVSFYNNEISEKSEIFDDQFSVERPDGSNFTLKIRSTKLEDSAMYFCASSSLDSSNQPQHFGDGTRLSIL.

This clone was seen only a few times. The CDR3 loop is CASSRDRGNYGYTF. CDR3 in DNA: TGTGCCAGCAGCCGGGACAGGGGGAACTATGGCTACACCTTC. J is TRBJ1-2 and V is TRBV5-5; 11 bases fit TRBD1. The CDR3 extends over 14 amino acids. CDR1 and CDR2 (germline): SGHKS, YYEKEE (reference sequence). Unmatched junction bases numbered 1, after V lost 4 bases and J lost 2 bases. Full variable domain (remainder filled in from reference TRBV5-5 and TRBJ1-2): DAGVTQSPTHLIKTRGQQVTLRCSPISGHKSVSWYQQVLGQGPQFIFQYYEKEERGRGNFPDRFSARQFPNYSSELNVNALLLGDSALYLCASSRDRGNYGYTFGSGTRLTVV.

This clone was seen once. J is TRBJ1-1 and V is TRBV6-5, with a weak D call TRBD1 (5 bases). This CDR3 has 14 amino acids. Per germline, CDR1 MNHEY and CDR2 SVGAGI. Between the trimmed V and J ends, which lost 2 bases and 6 bases, there was a span of 13 bases. Here the CDR3 reads CASSYQGDISEAFF. CDR3 nucleotide sequence: TGTGCCAGCAGTTACCAGGGTGACATCTCTGAAGCTTTCTTT.

The rearrangement links TRBV7-2 to TRBJ2-1; 7 bases line up with TRBD1. The J segment lost 2 bases and the V segment lost 1 base, leaving 5 bases of the junction unmatched. CDR1 is SGHTA and CDR2 is FQGNSA in the germline V gene. The CDR3 consists of 16 residues. The CDR3: CASSLVLGGAYNEQFF. Written as DNA, the CDR3 is TGTGCCAGCAGCTTAGTTCTAGGGGGCGCCTACAATGAGCAGTTCTTC.

This clone turned up a few times. This chain links TRBV2 with TRBJ1-1, with D maybe TRBD1 (5 bases). This CDR3 region has 12 residues. V was cut by 5 bases and J by 4 bases, with 8 bases left in between. In germline, CDR1 is SNHLY, CDR2 FYNNEI. CDR3 sequence: CASSPRGTEAFF. CDR3 coding DNA: TGTGCCAGCAGTCCAAGGGGCACTGAAGCTTTCTTT.

This rearrangement joins TRBV9 to TRBJ2-1, with D perhaps matching TRBD2 (6 bases). Germline V gives CDR1 SGDLS, CDR2 YYNGEE. CDR3 length equals 16 residues. The V and J ends lost 4 bases and 4 bases respectively, with 18 bases between them. CDR3 bases: TGTGCCAGCAGCCCCAGGGACTGGGCCGATTACAATGAGCAGTTCTTC. Its protein is CASSPRDWADYNEQFF.

The chain recombines TRBV2 with TRBJ2-1; the match to TRBD2 covers 16 bases. With 5 bases clipped from V and 1 base from J, the junction kept 5 bases outside the gene matches. The CDR3 is 18 residues long. The germline CDR1 and CDR2 sequences are SNHLY and FYNNEI. The CDR3 sequence: CASSPGLAGGPSYNEQFF. DNA for the CDR3: TGTGCCAGCAGTCCGGGACTAGCGGGGGGGCCGTCCTACAATGAGCAGTTCTTC.

This chain joins TRBV5-1 and TRBJ1-4, with TRBD1 matching over 9 bases. The CDR3 totals 15 residues. After removal of 5 bases from V and 8 bases from J, the junction contained 10 bases not matched to a gene. The V gene's germline CDR1 is SGHRS and CDR2 YFSETQ. Here the CDR3 DNA reads TGCGCCAGCAGTCAACCCGGGACAGGGAAAGAAAAACTGTTTTTT. It specifies CASSQPGTGKEKLFF.

The V call is TRBV4-3, the J call TRBJ2-2, with 10 bases identical to TRBD1. The CDR3 runs 15 residues. V lost 8 bases to trimming and J lost 1 base; unmatched junction nucleotides: 4. Germline assignment: CDR1 LGHNA and CDR2 YSLEER. CDR3 bases: TGCGCCAGCGGGAGGGACAGGGGGAACACCGGGGAGCTGTTTTTT. As protein: CASGRDRGNTGELFF.

J is TRBJ1-1 and V is TRBV19; 7 bases agree with TRBD1. J lost 2 bases, V lost 4 bases, and 13 bases had no gene match. The germline V gene has CDR1 LNHDA and CDR2 SQIVND (reference sequence). CDR3 size: 17 residues. CDR3 DNA sequence: TGTGCCAGTAGTAACTCCAGGGGGTTGTTCCGAAACACTGAAGCTTTCTTT. Its translation: CASSNSRGLFRNTEAFF.

The genes are TRBV15 and TRBJ2-6; TRBD1 matches at 10 bases. Trimming removed 2 bases from V and 2 bases from J; junction bases left unmatched: 9. Germline loops: CDR1 LNHNV, CDR2 YYDKDF (reference sequence). The CDR3 has 19 residues. CDR3 nucleotides: TGTGCCACCAGCAGATGGCGGGGACAGGGGATGCCTGGGGCCAACGTCCTGACTTTC. Its translation is CATSRWRGQGMPGANVLTF. Looking up the rest from reference TRBV15 and TRBJ2-6 gives the full variable domain: DAMVIQNPRYQVTQFGKPVTLSCSQTLNHNVMYWYQQKSSQAPKLLFHYYDKDFNNEADTPDNFQSRRPNTSFCFLDIRSPGLGDTAMYLCATSRWRGQGMPGANVLTFGAGSRLTVL.

The rearrangement uses TRBV4-2 and TRBJ2-7; 7 positions agree with TRBD2. This CDR3 comprises 16 residues. V shed 1 base and J 0 bases; nucleotides not matched to a gene: 6. The V gene's germline CDR1 is LGHNA and CDR2 YNFKEQ. CDR3 bases: TGTGCCAGCAGCCAAGCGGGGGGTCCGAGCTCCTACGAGCAGTACTTC. As protein: CASSQAGGPSSYEQYF.

The chain is built from TRBV27 and TRBJ2-1; 11 bases are a match to TRBD1. Germline assignment: CDR1 MNHEY and CDR2 SMNVEV (reference sequence). This CDR3 is built from 14 residues. The V segment lost 8 bases and the J segment 16 bases; nucleotides outside the gene matches: 16. The CDR3 coding sequence is TGTGCCAGCTACGGACAGGGGGCAGTAAACGTCTTCTTCTTC. Protein: CASYGQGAVNVFFF.

The chain employs TRBV4-1 and TRBJ1-5; D remains unclear. With 5 bases removed from V and 9 bases from J, the gap between germline ends came to 17 bases. Germline loops: CDR1 MGHRA, CDR2 YSYEKL. This CDR3 is 14 amino acids long. The CDR3 sequence: CASSYALGVSPQHF. The CDR3 bases are TGCGCCAGCAGCTATGCACTGGGAGTGTCGCCCCAGCATTTT.

The rearrangement joins TRBV19 to TRBJ2-1; 8 nucleotides align to TRBD1. Trimming took 4 bases from V and 6 from J; bases not matched to a gene: 5. Germline CDR1 and CDR2: LNHDA and SQIVND (reference sequence). This CDR3 is built from 14 residues. The CDR3 region is CASSSSRGPNEQFF. As DNA, the CDR3 is TGTGCCAGTAGTAGCAGCAGGGGGCCCAATGAGCAGTTCTTC.